Listed below are T cell receptor beta chains from one sample, sequenced in a study of regulatory T cells in long-lasting Graves disease. TCRdb reprocessed the multiplex PCR reads via MiXCR and lists one record per CDR3 protein. The sample includes about 470,000 distinct CDR3 sequences, 20% to 25% of them seen just once. The sample was peripheral blood mononuclear cells (PBMCs), taken when the disease was refractory, from a patient treated with antithyroid drugs. These receptors all stem from a female donor with Graves disease. Each CDR3 is given with its conserved first and last residue. D genes are given only for firm matches. Expanded clones are given a class, and other clones once, few, many or no size at all.

j_call v_call clone_size d_call cdr3_aa cdr3_nt
TRBJ1-4 TRBV11-2 many NA CASSFGGFGEKLFF TGTGCCAGCAGCTTTGGTGGGTTCGGCGAAAAACTGTTTTTT
TRBJ1-5 TRBV19 NA NA CASIPSGNGNQPQHF TGTGCCAGTATCCCCTCAGGGAACGGCAATCAGCCCCAGCATTTT
TRBJ2-7 TRBV7-9 many NA CAIRGTSIEQYF TGTGCCATACGGGGAACCTCCATCGAGCAGTACTTC
TRBJ2-1 TRBV24-1 NA TRBD2 CATYVSGGLAGGNEQFF TGTGCCACCTACGTCAGTGGGGGACTAGCGGGGGGTAATGAGCAGTTCTTC
TRBJ1-2 TRBV20-1 few NA CSAKDLLNYGYTF TGCAGTGCTAAGGACCTATTGAACTATGGCTACACCTTC
TRBJ2-2 TRBV19 few TRBD2 CASGLAGETGELFF TGTGCCAGTGGACTAGCGGGAGAAACCGGGGAGCTGTTTTTT
TRBJ1-4 TRBV2 many NA CASSEALRRSNEKLFF TGTGCCAGCAGTGAAGCGCTTCGGAGGTCTAATGAAAAACTGTTTTTT
TRBJ2-2 TRBV28 NA NA CASSLRQNTGEPFF TGTGCCAGCAGTTTGCGACAGAACACCGGGGAGCCGTTTTTT
TRBJ1-5 TRBV3-1 many TRBD1 CASSLGQGTPQHF TGTGCCAGCAGCCTGGGACAGGGAACGCCCCAGCATTTT
TRBJ1-1 TRBV10-3 NA NA CAISPAPVGPTHLNTEAFF TGTGCCATCAGTCCCGCCCCCGTGGGCCCAACGCACTTGAACACTGAAGCTTTCTTT
TRBJ2-5 TRBV18 few TRBD1 CASSPVFGTGETQYF TGTGCCAGCTCACCAGTATTCGGGACAGGGGAGACCCAGTACTTC
TRBJ2-7 TRBV24-1 few NA CATSDLATGYEQYF TGTGCCACCAGTGATTTGGCGACAGGTTACGAGCAGTACTTC
TRBJ2-7 TRBV7-2 NA NA CASSLGWQNYEQYF TGTGCCAGCAGCTTAGGTTGGCAGAACTACGAGCAGTACTTC
TRBJ2-5 TRBV5-1 NA NA CASSLEQDQETQYF TGCGCCAGCAGCTTGGAGCAGGATCAAGAGACCCAGTACTTC
TRBJ2-2 TRBV7-9 NA NA CASSPLSPQRELFF TGTGCCAGCAGTCCCTTATCGCCCCAACGGGAGCTGTTTTTT
TRBJ1-1 TRBV12-3/TRBV12-4 NA NA CASSPAGLAFF TGTGCCAGCAGTCCTGCGGGCCTGGCTTTCTTT
TRBJ2-6 TRBV14 few NA CASSPPGFSGANVLTF TGTGCCAGCAGCCCGCCGGGTTTCTCTGGGGCCAACGTCCTGACTTTC
TRBJ2-3 TRBV28 NA TRBD2 CASSSRGSGAITDTQYF TGTGCCAGCAGTTCCCGAGGTAGCGGGGCAATCACAGATACGCAGTATTTT
TRBJ2-7 TRBV6-1 many TRBD1 CASSRLGQGRTYEQYF TGTGCCAGCAGTCGCCTTGGACAGGGGAGAACCTACGAGCAGTACTTC
TRBJ1-5 TRBV28 few NA CASSRGDRGNQPQHF TGTGCCAGCAGTCGAGGGGATAGAGGCAATCAGCCCCAGCATTTT